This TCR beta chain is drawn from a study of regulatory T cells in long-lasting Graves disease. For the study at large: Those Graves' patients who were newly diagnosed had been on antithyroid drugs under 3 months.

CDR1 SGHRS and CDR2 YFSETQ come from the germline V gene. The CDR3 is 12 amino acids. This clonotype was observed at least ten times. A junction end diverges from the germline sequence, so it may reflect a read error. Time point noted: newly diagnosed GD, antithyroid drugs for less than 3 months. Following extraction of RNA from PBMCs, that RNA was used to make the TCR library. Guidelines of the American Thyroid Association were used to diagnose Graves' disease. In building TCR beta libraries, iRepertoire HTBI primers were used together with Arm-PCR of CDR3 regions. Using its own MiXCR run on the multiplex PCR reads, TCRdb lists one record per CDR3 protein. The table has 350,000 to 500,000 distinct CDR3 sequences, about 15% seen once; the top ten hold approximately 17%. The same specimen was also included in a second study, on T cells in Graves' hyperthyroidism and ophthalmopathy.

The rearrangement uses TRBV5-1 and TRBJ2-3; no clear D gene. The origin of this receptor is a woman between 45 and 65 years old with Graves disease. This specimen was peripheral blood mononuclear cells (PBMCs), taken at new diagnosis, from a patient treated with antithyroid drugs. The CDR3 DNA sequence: TGTGCCAGCAGCCAGACCACAGATACGCAGTATTTT. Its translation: CASSQTTDTQYF.